Detailed here is one T cell receptor (beta chain). This sample is drawn from a study of CD8+ T cells in alopecia areata. Study context: A 6-month period off drug followed tofacitinib, which lasted 6 to 18 months.

Extracted from the samples, RNA was reverse transcribed into cDNA to serve as the sequencing template. Method: immunoSEQ multiplex PCR; TCRdb's copy keeps in-frame clones and lacks some. The sample lists 110,000 to 150,000 clones, roughly three fifths seen once, with 5% to 7.5% in the top ten. Sorting from PBMCs produced CD4+ and CD8+ T cells. CDR3 size: 14 residues. The ends were cut back, 8 bases at V and 7 bases at J, with 18 bases in the middle. Germline CDR1 is SEHNR and CDR2 is FQNEAQ (reference sequence). This sequence joins TRBV7-9 and TRBJ2-4; possible D gene TRBD2, 6 bases. This TCR came from a human donor with alopecia areata. This specimen consisted of CD4+ T cells sorted from blood, obtained at week 0. This CDR3 reads CASGRNSVQNIQYF. CDR3 nucleotide sequence: TGTGCCAGCGGGAGGAACTCCGTCCAGAACATTCAGTACTTC.